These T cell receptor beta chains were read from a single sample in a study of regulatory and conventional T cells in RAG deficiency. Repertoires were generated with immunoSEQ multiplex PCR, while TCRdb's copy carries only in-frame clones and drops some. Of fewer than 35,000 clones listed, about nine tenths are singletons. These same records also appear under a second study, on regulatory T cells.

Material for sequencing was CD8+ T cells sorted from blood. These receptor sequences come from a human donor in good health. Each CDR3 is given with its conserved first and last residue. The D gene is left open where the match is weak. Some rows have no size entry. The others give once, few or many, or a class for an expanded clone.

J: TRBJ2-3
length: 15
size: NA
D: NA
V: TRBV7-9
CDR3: CASSLGLPITDTQYF
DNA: TGTGCCAGCAGCTTAGGATTACCGATCACAGATACGCAGTATTTT

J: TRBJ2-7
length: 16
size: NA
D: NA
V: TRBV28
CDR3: CASSPGHSLQAYEQYF
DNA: TGTGCCAGCAGTCCGGGACACTCCCTTCAAGCATACGAGCAGTACTTC

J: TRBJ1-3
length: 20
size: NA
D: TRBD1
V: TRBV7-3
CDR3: CASSQKDRGPNFFSGNTIYF
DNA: TGTGCCAGCAGCCAAAAGGACAGGGGGCCTAACTTCTTCTCTGGAAACACCATATATTTT

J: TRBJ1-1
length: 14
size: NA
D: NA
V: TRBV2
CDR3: CASSESGLPTEAFF
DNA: TGTGCCAGCAGTGAATCGGGTCTTCCCACTGAAGCTTTCTTT

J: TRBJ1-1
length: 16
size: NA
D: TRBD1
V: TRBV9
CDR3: CASSVGQGPMNTEAFF
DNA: TGTGCCAGCAGCGTGGGACAGGGACCAATGAACACTGAAGCTTTCTTT

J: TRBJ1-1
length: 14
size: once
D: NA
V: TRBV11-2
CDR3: CASSSRTRNTEAFF
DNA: TGTGCCAGCAGCTCAAGGACAAGAAACACTGAAGCTTTCTTT

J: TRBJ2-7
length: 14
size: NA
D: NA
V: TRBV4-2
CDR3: CASSFRGQSYEQYF
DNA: TGTGCCAGCAGCTTCCGGGGGCAGTCCTACGAGCAGTACTTC

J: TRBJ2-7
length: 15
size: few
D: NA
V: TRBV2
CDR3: CASSSALARTYEQYF
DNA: TGTGCCAGCAGTAGCGCCCTAGCGCGGACCTACGAGCAGTACTTC

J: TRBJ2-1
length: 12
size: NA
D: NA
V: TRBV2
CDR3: CASSNRNNEQFF
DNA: TGTGCCAGCAGTAACAGGAACAATGAGCAGTTCTTC

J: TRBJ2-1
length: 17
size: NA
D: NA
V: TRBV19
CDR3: CASSIGGVDFNYNEQFF
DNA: TGTGCCAGTAGTATAGGGGGAGTGGACTTTAACTACAATGAGCAGTTCTTC

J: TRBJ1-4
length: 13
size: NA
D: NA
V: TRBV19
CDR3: CSHIGGRDEKLFF
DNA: TGTTCACATATAGGGGGGCGCGATGAAAAACTGTTTTTT

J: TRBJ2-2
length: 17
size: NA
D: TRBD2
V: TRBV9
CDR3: CASSALAGGSNTGELFF
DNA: TGTGCCAGCAGCGCACTAGCGGGAGGAAGTAACACCGGGGAGCTGTTTTTT

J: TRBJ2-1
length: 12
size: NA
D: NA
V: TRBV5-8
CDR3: CASSLDSAEQFF
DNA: TGTGCCAGCAGCTTGGATTCCGCTGAGCAGTTCTTC

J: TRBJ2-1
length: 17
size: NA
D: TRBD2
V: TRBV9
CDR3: CASTKLGAGGAYNEQFF
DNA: TGTGCCAGCACCAAACTGGGAGCGGGGGGGGCCTACAATGAGCAGTTCTTC

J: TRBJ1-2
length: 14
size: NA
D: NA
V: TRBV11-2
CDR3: CASSLDDGWYGYTF
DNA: TGTGCCAGCAGCTTAGATGACGGATGGTATGGCTACACCTTC

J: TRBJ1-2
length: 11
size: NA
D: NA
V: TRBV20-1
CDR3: CSARSLVGYTF
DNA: TGCAGTGCTCGCAGCTTAGTTGGCTACACCTTC

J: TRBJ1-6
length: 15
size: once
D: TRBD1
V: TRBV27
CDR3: CASKVDRGHNSPLHF
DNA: TGTGCCAGCAAAGTGGACAGGGGGCACAATTCACCCCTCCACTTT

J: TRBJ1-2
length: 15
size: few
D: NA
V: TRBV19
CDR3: CASSTTLDRNYGYTF
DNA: TGTGCCAGTAGTACAACGCTCGACAGGAACTATGGCTACACCTTC

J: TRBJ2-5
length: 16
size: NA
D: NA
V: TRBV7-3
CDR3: CASSLGSGSGQETQYF
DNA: TGTGCCAGCAGCTTAGGTTCAGGGAGTGGGCAAGAGACCCAGTACTTC

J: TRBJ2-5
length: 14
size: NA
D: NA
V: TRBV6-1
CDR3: CASNRRRNQETQYF
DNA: TGTGCCAGCAATAGGAGACGGAACCAAGAGACCCAGTACTTC

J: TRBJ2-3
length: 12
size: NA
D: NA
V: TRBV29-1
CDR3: CSATENTDTQYF
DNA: TGCAGCGCCACCGAAAACACAGATACGCAGTATTTT

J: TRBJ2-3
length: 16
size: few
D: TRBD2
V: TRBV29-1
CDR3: CSVVGTSGASTDTQYF
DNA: TGCAGCGTTGTAGGGACTAGCGGGGCTAGCACAGATACGCAGTATTTT

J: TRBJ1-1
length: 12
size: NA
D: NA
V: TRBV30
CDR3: CAWSVGGIEAFF
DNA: TGTGCCTGGAGTGTAGGGGGGATTGAAGCTTTCTTT

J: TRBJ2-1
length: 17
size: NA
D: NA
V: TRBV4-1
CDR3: CASSPQGIQGSYNEQFF
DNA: TGCGCCAGCAGCCCGCAAGGGATTCAGGGCTCCTACAATGAGCAGTTCTTC

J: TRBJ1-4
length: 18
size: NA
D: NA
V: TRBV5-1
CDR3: CASSLGAGQRSTNEKLFF
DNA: TGCGCCAGCAGCTTGGGGGCAGGGCAACGTTCAACTAATGAAAAACTGTTTTTT

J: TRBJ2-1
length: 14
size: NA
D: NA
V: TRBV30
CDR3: CAWSASLPPNEQFF
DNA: TGTGCCTGGAGTGCCAGTCTGCCCCCCAATGAGCAGTTCTTC

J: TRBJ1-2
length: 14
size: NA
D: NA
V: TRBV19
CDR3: CAGSPTGRNYGYTF
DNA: TGTGCCGGTAGTCCGACAGGTCGTAACTATGGCTACACCTTC

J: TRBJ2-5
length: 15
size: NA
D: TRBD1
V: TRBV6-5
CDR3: CASSHRGSNQETQHF
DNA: TGTGCCAGCAGCCACAGGGGCAGTAACCAAGAGACCCAGCACTTC

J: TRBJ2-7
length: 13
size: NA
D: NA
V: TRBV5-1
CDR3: CASSRDQGYEQYF
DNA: TGCGCCAGCAGCCGGGACCAAGGCTACGAGCAGTACTTC

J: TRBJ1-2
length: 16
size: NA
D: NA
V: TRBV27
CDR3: CASSFYPGGANYGYTF
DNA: TGTGCCAGCAGTTTCTACCCTGGAGGGGCCAACTATGGCTACACCTTC

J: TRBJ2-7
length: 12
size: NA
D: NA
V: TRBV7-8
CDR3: CASSPDGNEQYF
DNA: TGTGCCAGCAGCCCCGACGGTAACGAGCAGTACTTC

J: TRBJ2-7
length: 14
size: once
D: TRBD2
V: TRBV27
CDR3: CASKGRGDPYEQYF
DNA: TGTGCCAGCAAGGGGCGGGGGGACCCCTACGAGCAGTACTTC

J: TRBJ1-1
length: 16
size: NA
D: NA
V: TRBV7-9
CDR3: CASSRQGLVMNTEAFF
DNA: TGTGCCAGCAGCCGGCAGGGGCTAGTTATGAACACTGAAGCTTTCTTT

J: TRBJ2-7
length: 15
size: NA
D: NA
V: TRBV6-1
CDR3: CASRTAAGSSYEQYF
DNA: TGTGCCAGCAGAACCGCTGCGGGTAGCTCCTACGAGCAGTACTTC

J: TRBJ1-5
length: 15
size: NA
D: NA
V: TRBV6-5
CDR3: CASSYSGSGGQPQHF
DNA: TGTGCCAGCAGTTACTCGGGGTCGGGGGGTCAGCCCCAGCATTTT

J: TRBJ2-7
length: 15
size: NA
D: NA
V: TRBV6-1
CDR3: CASSEIGEGTSEQYF
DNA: TGTGCCAGCAGTGAAATCGGTGAGGGGACTTCCGAGCAGTACTTC

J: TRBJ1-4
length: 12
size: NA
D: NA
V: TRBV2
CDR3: CASKNQREKLFF
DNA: TGTGCCAGCAAAAACCAAAGGGAAAAACTGTTTTTT

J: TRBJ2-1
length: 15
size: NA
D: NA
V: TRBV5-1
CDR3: CASSESGPSYNEQFF
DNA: TGCGCCAGCAGTGAAAGCGGACCCTCCTACAATGAGCAGTTCTTC

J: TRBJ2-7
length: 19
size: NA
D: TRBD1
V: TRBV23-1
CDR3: CASRGPGWATTGGTYEQYF
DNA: TGCGCCAGCAGGGGGCCTGGATGGGCGACGACAGGGGGCACCTACGAGCAGTACTTC